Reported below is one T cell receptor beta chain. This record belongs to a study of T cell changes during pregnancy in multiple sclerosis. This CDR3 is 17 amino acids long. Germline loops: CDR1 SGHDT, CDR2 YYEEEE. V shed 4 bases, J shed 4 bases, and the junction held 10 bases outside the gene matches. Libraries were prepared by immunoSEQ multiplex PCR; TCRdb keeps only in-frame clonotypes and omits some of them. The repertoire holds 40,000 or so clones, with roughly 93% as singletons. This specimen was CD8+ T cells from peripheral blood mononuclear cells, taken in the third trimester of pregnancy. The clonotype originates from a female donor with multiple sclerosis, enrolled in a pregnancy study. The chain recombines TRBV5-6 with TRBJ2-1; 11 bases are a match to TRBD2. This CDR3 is CASSGMSLAGGYNEQFF. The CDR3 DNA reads TGTGCCAGCAGCGGCATGAGTCTAGCGGGAGGTTACAATGAGCAGTTCTTC.